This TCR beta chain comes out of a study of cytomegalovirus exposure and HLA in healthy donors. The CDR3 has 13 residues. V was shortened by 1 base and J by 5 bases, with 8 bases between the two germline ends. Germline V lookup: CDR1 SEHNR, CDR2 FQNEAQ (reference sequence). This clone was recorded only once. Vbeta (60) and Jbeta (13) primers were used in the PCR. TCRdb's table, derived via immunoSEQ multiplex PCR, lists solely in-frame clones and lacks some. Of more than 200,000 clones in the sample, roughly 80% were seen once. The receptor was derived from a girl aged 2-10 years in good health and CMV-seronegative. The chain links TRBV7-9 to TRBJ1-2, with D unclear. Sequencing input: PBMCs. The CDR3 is CASSLGARYGYTF. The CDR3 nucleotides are TGTGCCAGCAGCTTAGGGGCGAGATATGGCTACACCTTC. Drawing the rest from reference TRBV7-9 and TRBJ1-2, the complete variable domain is DTGVSQNPRHKITKRGQNVTFRCDPISEHNRLYWYRQTLGQGPEFLTYFQNEAQLEKSRLLSDRFSAERPKGSFSTLEIQRTEQGDSAMYLCASSLGARYGYTFGSGTRLTVV.